Below, one TCR beta chain is given with its context. Original processing notes: How many nucleated cells were present was estimated from reference gene primer amplification. This table comes from immunoSEQ multiplex PCR, and its TCRdb copy is limited to in-frame clones, with some not included. The V and J calls and clone size come from that table; D and trimming were worked out from the DNA. Among approximately 670,000 clones, about nine tenths were seen once, and the ten largest hold approximately 0.3%. The sample comes from a study of blood T cell repertoires in COVID-19. Study-level information: Acute and convalescent COVID-19 specimens originated in the United States, Italy and Spain. The cDNA or gDNA used as material had been derived from T cells, B-cell-depleted T cells, or PBMCs.

Germline lookup yields CDR1 LGHDT and CDR2 YNNKEL (reference sequence). The germline V and J ends were trimmed by 3 bases and 2 bases, with 5 bases remaining between them. This CDR3 has 13 amino acids. Material for sequencing was peripheral blood. This TCR came from a woman in her late teens or twenties with acute or convalescent COVID-19. V and J are TRBV3-1 (or the pseudogene TRBV3-2) and TRBJ1-5, with D unclear. This chain's CDR3 is CASSHGGNQPQHF. In DNA, the CDR3 is TGTGCCAGCAGCCACGGGGGCAATCAGCCCCAGCATTTT.